Listed below are T cell receptor beta chains from one sample, sequenced in a study of prognosis after radiotherapy for stage I lung cancer. MiXCR, applied by TCRdb to the multiplex PCR reads, yields one record per CDR3 protein. The data show fewer than 35,000 distinct CDR3 sequences, about half seen once. Sequencing was performed on PBMCs, taken before or after stereotactic body radiation therapy (not recorded which). The receptors here all came from a donor of 50 years or more with non-small cell lung cancer. The CDR3 runs from the conserved cysteine through the conserved F or W. The D gene is left open where the match is weak. Clone size, where shown, is once, few, many, or a class for clones that have expanded.

D	V	J	size	CDR3	DNA
-	TRBV7-2	TRBJ2-1	many	CASSLSRHNEQFF	TGTGCCAGCAGCTTAAGCCGGCACAATGAGCAGTTCTTC
-	TRBV25-1	TRBJ2-7	medium-sized	CASSDSATEQYF	TGTGCCAGCAGTGACTCAGCGACCGAGCAGTACTTC
-	TRBV12-3/TRBV12-4	TRBJ1-2	medium-sized	CASSDRPNYGYTF	TGTGCCAGCTCGGACAGACCTAACTATGGCTACACCTTC
TRBD2	TRBV19	TRBJ2-7	many	CASSIRRTRVYEQYF	TGTGCCAGTAGTATAAGGAGGACTAGGGTCTACGAGCAGTACTTC
TRBD1	TRBV5-1	TRBJ2-5	many	CASSLTGTVTETQYF	TGCGCCAGCAGCTTGACCGGGACAGTCACAGAGACCCAGTACTTC
TRBD2	TRBV7-2	TRBJ2-1	-	CASSPMETSVSHWDEQFF	TGTGCCAGCAGCCCGATGGAGACTAGCGTGAGCCATTGGGATGAGCAGTTCTTC
TRBD2	TRBV6-2/TRBV6-3	TRBJ2-5	many	CASSLAGSFQETQYF	TGTGCCAGCAGCCTAGCGGGATCATTTCAAGAGACCCAGTACTTC
-	TRBV27	TRBJ2-7	-	CASRSDGTGRAQYF	TGTGCCAGCAGATCGGACGGGACGGGTCGCGCGCAGTACTTC
-	TRBV28	TRBJ2-5	many	CASSRRGAGGETQYF	TGTGCCAGCAGCCGTAGGGGGGCCGGGGGGGAGACCCAGTACTTC
TRBD1	TRBV20-1	TRBJ1-5	-	CSARAGTGGNQPQHF	TGCAGTGCTAGAGCCGGGACAGGCGGAAATCAGCCCCAGCATTTT
-	TRBV12-3/TRBV12-4	TRBJ2-7	-	CASHAGVSYEQYF	TGTGCCAGCCATGCAGGGGTCTCCTACGAGCAGTACTTC
-	TRBV3-1	TRBJ2-5	-	CASSQDRGLGETQYF	TGTGCCAGCAGCCAAGACAGGGGATTAGGAGAGACCCAGTACTTC
-	TRBV7-8	TRBJ2-1	-	CASSSTGDAHEQFF	TGTGCCAGCAGCTCCACCGGGGATGCCCATGAGCAGTTCTTC
TRBD2	TRBV6-5	TRBJ2-1	-	CASSYLASGSREQFF	TGTGCCAGCAGTTACTTAGCTAGCGGGAGTCGTGAGCAGTTCTTC
-	TRBV7-8	TRBJ2-3	-	CASSPGAGTDTQYF	TGTGCCAGCAGCCCAGGGGCAGGCACAGATACGCAGTATTTT
-	TRBV14	TRBJ1-1	many	CASSQTGMNTEAFF	TGTGCCAGCAGCCAGACGGGGATGAACACTGAAGCTTTCTTT
TRBD1	TRBV10-3	TRBJ1-2	many	CAIKLVQGAGGYTF	TGTGCCATCAAATTGGTACAGGGGGCGGGAGGCTACACCTTC
-	TRBV24-1	TRBJ2-2	many	CATSPSASNTGELFF	TGTGCCACCAGCCCGTCGGCATCGAACACCGGGGAGCTGTTTTTT
TRBD1	TRBV24-1	TRBJ2-2	-	CAASDPLQGVVGWLFF	TGTGCCGCCAGTGATCCCCTACAGGGGGTGGTCGGGTGGCTTTTTTTT
-	TRBV6-9	TRBJ1-1	many	CASSSKSGTNTEAFF	TGTGCCAGCAGTTCCAAATCCGGGACCAACACTGAAGCTTTCTTT
TRBD2	TRBV3-1	TRBJ2-7	many	CASSQSSGGPVQYF	TGTGCCAGCAGCCAATCGTCGGGAGGGCCGGTGCAGTACTTC
TRBD2	TRBV20-1	TRBJ2-3	many	CSATGTSGRTDTQYF	TGCAGTGCTACCGGGACTAGCGGGAGGACAGATACGCAGTATTTT
TRBD1	TRBV7-2	TRBJ1-6	many	CASSSGQGGYSPLHF	TGTGCCAGCAGCTCCGGACAGGGGGGGTATTCACCCCTCCACTTT
-	TRBV24-1	TRBJ1-1	many	CATSDPRAGDTEAFF	TGTGCCACCAGTGATCCACGGGCCGGGGACACTGAAGCTTTCTTT
-	TRBV11-3	TRBJ2-3	-	CASSLLGYTQCF	TGTGCCAGCAGCCTACTCGGGTATACGCAGTGTTTT
TRBD1	TRBV12-3/TRBV12-4	TRBJ1-2	medium-sized	CASSARDRETYTF	TGTGCCAGCAGTGCCCGGGACAGGGAGACCTACACCTTC
TRBD2	TRBV29-1	TRBJ2-7	-	CSVEEGTIGHYEQYF	TGCAGCGTTGAAGAGGGGACTATCGGTCATTACGAGCAGTACTTC
TRBD1	TRBV6-1	TRBJ2-7	-	CASRSRDRAEQYF	TGTGCCAGCAGGTCCCGGGACAGGGCCGAGCAGTACTTC
TRBD1	TRBV6-5	TRBJ1-2	many	CASSWTGRVNGYTF	TGTGCCAGCAGTTGGACAGGAAGAGTAAATGGCTACACCTTC
-	TRBV13	TRBJ1-2	many	CASSTRQAYYGYTF	TGTGCCAGCAGCACAAGACAGGCATACTATGGCTACACCTTC
TRBD2	TRBV24-1	TRBJ2-1	many	CATSDPGLAGGPLRNEQFF	TGTGCCACCAGTGATCCGGGTCTAGCGGGAGGGCCTCTTCGTAATGAGCAGTTCTTC
TRBD1	TRBV2	TRBJ2-2	-	CASSEGQLMPGELFF	TGTGCCAGCAGTGAGGGACAGTTGATGCCCGGGGAGCTGTTTTTT
TRBD2	TRBV2	TRBJ2-2	many	CASIRTSGGGGELFF	TGTGCCAGCATTAGGACTAGCGGTGGCGGCGGGGAGCTGTTTTTT
TRBD1	TRBV11-3	TRBJ2-7	many	CASSFRRRDRVSLGQGAEQYF	TGTGCCAGCAGCTTCCGCCGCCGGGACAGGGTGTCGTTAGGACAGGGGGCCGAGCAGTACTTC
-	TRBV6-1	TRBJ2-2	once	CASKAGPAAGELFF	TGTGCCAGCAAGGCGGGCCCTGCCGCCGGGGAGCTGTTTTTT
-	TRBV5-5	TRBJ1-4	many	CASSLGAAEKLFF	TGTGCCAGCAGCTTAGGGGCAGCTGAAAAACTGTTTTTT
TRBD1	TRBV28	TRBJ2-7	medium-sized	CASRPRTGMLGEQYF	TGTGCCAGCAGACCAAGGACAGGGATGTTGGGCGAGCAGTACTTC
TRBD1	TRBV6-1	TRBJ2-7	-	CASRIGTGVSYEQYF	TGTGCCAGCAGAATTGGGACAGGGGTGTCCTACGAGCAGTACTTC
-	TRBV19	TRBJ1-6	many	CASTLGYNSPLHF	TGTGCCAGTACCCTGGGGTATAATTCACCCCTCCACTTT
-	TRBV30	TRBJ2-5	many	CAWSAGGTQYF	TGTGCCTGGAGTGCCGGAGGGACCCAGTACTTC
TRBD2	TRBV2	TRBJ2-1	-	CASSDRLAGIGNEQFF	TGTGCCAGCAGTGACAGACTAGCGGGAATCGGGAATGAGCAGTTCTTC
-	TRBV5-6	TRBJ2-7	many	CASSLFSKRAYEQYF	TGTGCCAGCAGCTTGTTCTCGAAGAGGGCCTACGAGCAGTACTTC
-	TRBV5-1	TRBJ2-6	many	CASSSDISSGANVLTF	TGCGCCAGCAGCTCAGACATATCCTCTGGGGCCAACGTCCTGACTTTC
-	TRBV7-6	TRBJ1-4	many	CASSLFEGYSEKLFF	TGTGCCAGCAGTTTATTTGAGGGTTATAGCGAAAAACTGTTTTTT
-	TRBV19	TRBJ2-1	many	CASTSFNEQFF	TGTGCCAGTACTAGCTTCAATGAGCAGTTCTTC